The T cell receptor beta chain under discussion was sequenced for a study of blood T cell repertoires in COVID-19. On the study more broadly: Collection of acute and convalescent COVID-19 samples took place in the United States, Italy and Spain. The cDNA or gDNA used as material had been derived from T cells, B-cell-depleted T cells, or PBMCs.

How the authors handled the data: Cell counts per sample came from amplifying reference gene primers. Produced via immunoSEQ multiplex PCR; TCRdb's table is partial and in-frame only. The V and J calls and clone size come from that table; D and trimming were worked out from the DNA. Of about 140,000 clones in the sample, roughly 80% are singletons; the top ten hold 8.8%. About this clone: The sample carries other DNA sequences with the same CDR3.

Deletions cut 4 bases from V and 1 base from J, with 8 bases between. The CDR3 has 13 amino acids. Germline V CDR1 and CDR2: SGHNT, YYREEE (reference sequence). The clonotype originates from an elderly woman in a cohort sampled during active or convalescent COVID-19. Sequencing was carried out using peripheral blood. This rearrangement joins TRBV5-4 to TRBJ2-5; D possibly corresponds to TRBD1 (5 bases). CDR3 sequence (DNA): TGTGCCAGCAGCCGCGACAGCCAAGAGACCCAGTACTTC. Translating it yields CASSRDSQETQYF.